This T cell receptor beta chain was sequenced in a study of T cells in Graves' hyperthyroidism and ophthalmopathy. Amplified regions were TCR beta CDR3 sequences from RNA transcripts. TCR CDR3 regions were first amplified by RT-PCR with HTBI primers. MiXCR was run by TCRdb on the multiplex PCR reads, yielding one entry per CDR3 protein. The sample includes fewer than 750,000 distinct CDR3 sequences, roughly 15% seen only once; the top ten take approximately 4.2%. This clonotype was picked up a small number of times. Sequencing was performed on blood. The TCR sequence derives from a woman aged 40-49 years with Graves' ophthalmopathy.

CDR3 nucleotides: TGTGCCAGCAGCAACAGGGGAATCTACGAGCAGTACTTC. Its protein is CASSNRGIYEQYF. V is TRBV12-3 or TRBV12-4 and J is TRBJ2-7, with 7 bases identical to TRBD1. The V segment lost 6 bases and the J segment 3 bases; nucleotides outside the gene matches: 5. The CDR3 sequence is 13 residues long.